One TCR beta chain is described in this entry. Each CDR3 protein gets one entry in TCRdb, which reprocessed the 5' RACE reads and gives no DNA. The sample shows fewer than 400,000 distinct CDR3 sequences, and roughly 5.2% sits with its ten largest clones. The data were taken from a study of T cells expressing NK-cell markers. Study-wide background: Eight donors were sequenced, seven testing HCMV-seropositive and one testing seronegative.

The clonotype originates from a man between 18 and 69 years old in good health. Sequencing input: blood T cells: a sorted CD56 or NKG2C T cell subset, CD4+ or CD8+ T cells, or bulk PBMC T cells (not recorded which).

The CDR3 region is CSASSNRDRSYEQYF. This chain joins TRBV20-1 and TRBJ2-7; TCRdb gives TRBD1 as the D gene, but with no DNA this cannot be confirmed. This CDR3 has 15 residues. CDR1 and CDR2 (germline): DFQATT, SNEGSKA (reference sequence).